Presented here are 27 T cell receptor beta chains from one specimen sequenced in a study of shared clonotypes between healthy human individuals. The naive CD8 fraction comprised CD45RO-negative cells positively selected for CCR7 and excluded terminally differentiated effector memory CD45RA+ cells. This table comes from immunoSEQ multiplex PCR, and its TCRdb copy is limited to in-frame clones, with some not included. The sample includes 1.5 million to 2.5 million clones, approximately 95% of them seen just once. The sequencing sample was made of naive CD8+ T cells sorted from blood. All receptors derive from a man aged 18 to 29 in good health.

V gene TRBV13 combines with J gene TRBJ1-6; maybe TRBD1 (6 bases). Trimming cost V 3 bases and J 18 bases, with 15 bases left between them. In germline, CDR1 is PRHDT, CDR2 FYEKMQ (reference sequence). The CDR3 totals 12 residues. The CDR3 coding sequence is TGTGCCAGCAGCTTGTCCAGGGGCGGGAGCCACTTT. Protein: CASSLSRGGSHF.

J is TRBJ2-3 and V is TRBV7-9; tentative D call: TRBD1 (6 bases). V lost 2 bases and J lost 2, with 11 bases in between. This CDR3 is built from 15 residues. Germline CDR1 is SEHNR and CDR2 is FQNEAQ (reference sequence). The CDR3 DNA reads as TGTGCCAGCAGCTTAACAGGGACGCACACAGATACGCAGTATTTT. As protein: CASSLTGTHTDTQYF. Full variable domain (outside the CDR3, taken from reference TRBV7-9 and TRBJ2-3): DTGVSQNPRHKITKRGQNVTFRCDPISEHNRLYWYRQTLGQGPEFLTYFQNEAQLEKSRLLSDRFSAERPKGSFSTLEIQRTEQGDSAMYLCASSLTGTHTDTQYFGPGTRLTVL.

This rearrangement joins TRBV4-3 to TRBJ1-2, with TRBD1 matching over 10 bases. V trimming: 3 bases; J trimming: 7 bases; junction bases outside the gene matches: 8. Germline V gene sequence: CDR1 LGHNA, CDR2 YSLEER. The CDR3 contains 15 residues. The CDR3 loop reads CASSQDRQGAGGYTF. CDR3 DNA: TGCGCCAGCAGCCAGGACAGACAGGGGGCTGGTGGCTACACCTTC.

The chain recombines TRBV5-1 with TRBJ2-3; D perhaps matches TRBD2 (5 bases). Per germline, CDR1 SGHRS and CDR2 YFSETQ. V was pared by 0 bases and J by 6 bases, with 17 bases between. The CDR3 sequence is 16 residues long. The CDR3: CASSLGHIGVEDTQYF. In DNA, the CDR3 is TGCGCCAGCAGCTTGGGGCATATCGGGGTGGAGGATACGCAGTATTTT.

The chain links TRBV10-2 to TRBJ2-2; 9 bases match TRBD2. Trimming removed 7 bases from V and 4 bases from J; junction bases left unmatched: 10. This CDR3 spans 16 amino acids. Germline CDR1 is WSHSY and CDR2 is SAAADI. The CDR3 DNA reads TGCGCCAGCATCGGAGGACTAGCGCTTACCACCGGGGAGCTGTTTTTT. Translating it yields CASIGGLALTTGELFF.

V is TRBV19 and J is TRBJ2-7; 7 nucleotides agree with TRBD1. Trimming cost V 6 bases and J 4 bases; bases outside gene matches: 6. Germline CDR1 and CDR2: LNHDA and SQIVND (reference sequence). This CDR3 contains 13 residues. The CDR3 is CASSLTGLYEQYF. DNA for the CDR3: TGTGCCAGTAGCCTGACAGGGCTATACGAGCAGTACTTC.

The rearrangement links TRBV9 to TRBJ2-1; 8 bases agree with TRBD1. The V and J ends lost 4 bases and 6 bases, in that order; junction bases with no gene match: 6. Germline V gene sequence: CDR1 SGDLS, CDR2 YYNGEE. This CDR3 comprises 14 residues. The CDR3 DNA follows: TGTGCCAGCAGCATCCAGGGGGCAGGCAATGAGCAGTTCTTC. Protein sequence: CASSIQGAGNEQFF.

This rearrangement joins TRBV7-9 to TRBJ1-2, with 9 nucleotides matching TRBD1. Germline V gene lookup returns CDR1 SEHNR and CDR2 FQNEAQ (reference sequence). This CDR3 region has 14 residues. With 4 bases clipped from V and 6 bases from J, the junction kept 6 bases outside the gene matches. The CDR3 loop reads CASSYTGGANGYTF. The CDR3 DNA is TGTGCCAGCAGCTATACAGGGGGCGCGAATGGCTACACCTTC. The full variable domain, rest sourced from reference TRBV7-9 and TRBJ1-2, is DTGVSQNPRHKITKRGQNVTFRCDPISEHNRLYWYRQTLGQGPEFLTYFQNEAQLEKSRLLSDRFSAERPKGSFSTLEIQRTEQGDSAMYLCASSYTGGANGYTFGSGTRLTVV.

The chain joins TRBV30 to TRBJ2-2, with 8 bases matching TRBD1. Germline lookup yields CDR1 GTSNPN and CDR2 SVGIG (reference sequence). Trimming took 0 bases from V and 7 from J; bases not matched to a gene: 4. This CDR3 contains 14 residues. CDR3 in amino acids: CAWSVRGRVGELFF. CDR3 bases: TGTGCCTGGAGTGTCAGGGGGCGAGTCGGGGAGCTGTTTTTT.

The chain is built from TRBV13 and TRBJ2-7; 12 bases are shared with TRBD2. The germline CDR1 and CDR2 sequences are PRHDT and FYEKMQ (reference sequence). The CDR3 is 16 residues long. The J segment lost 4 bases and the V segment lost 4 bases, leaving 8 bases of the junction unmatched. The CDR3 loop is CASSSGGLAGQYEQYF. In nucleotides, the CDR3 is TGTGCCAGCAGCTCAGGCGGACTAGCGGGACAGTACGAGCAGTACTTC.

This clone appeared once. The CDR3, as DNA: TGTGCCAGCAGACCAGGGCCCCTGAACACTGAAGCTTTCTTT. Translation: CASRPGPLNTEAFF. The chain couples TRBV2 to TRBJ1-1; tentative D call: TRBD1 (5 bases). V was cut by 6 bases and J by 0 bases, with 11 bases left in between. The CDR3 is made up of 14 amino acids. Germline V gene data show CDR1 as SNHLY and CDR2 as FYNNEI.

V and J are TRBV27 and TRBJ2-5; TRBD2 matches at 10 bases. Germline CDR1 reads MNHEY; CDR2 reads SMNVEV (reference sequence). The CDR3 covers 16 residues. With V trimmed by 4 bases and J by 5 bases, 10 bases remained unmatched. CDR3: CASSSLSGGAFETQYF. CDR3 DNA sequence: TGTGCCAGCAGTTCCCTCAGCGGGGGGGCGTTTGAGACCCAGTACTTC.

The chain has TRBV6-5 and TRBJ2-7; D unresolved. Germline V gene data show CDR1 as MNHEY and CDR2 as SVGAGI. The CDR3 contains 13 residues. Trimming left V 0 bases short and J 6 bases short, with 9 bases between. The DNA for the CDR3 is TGTGCCAGCAGTTACTCAAAGATGGGCGAGCAGTACTTC. This translates into CASSYSKMGEQYF.

A single count supports this clone. The chain recombines TRBV7-2 with TRBJ2-7, with D perhaps TRBD2 (6 bases). Germline-derived CDR1 and CDR2 are SGHTA and FQGNSA. The CDR3 sequence is 15 residues long. V was shortened by 2 bases and J by 5 bases, with 16 bases between the two germline ends. The CDR3 region is CASSLRDSRAHEQYF. The CDR3, as DNA: TGTGCCAGCAGCTTAAGGGACTCTCGAGCCCACGAGCAGTACTTC.

The J gene is TRBJ2-7, the V gene TRBV11-3, with no clear D. This CDR3 contains 14 residues. V lost 4 bases to trimming and J lost 1 base, with 11 bases between them. Germline CDR1 reads SGHNT; CDR2 reads YENEEA. CDR3 sequence: CASSSSPESYEQYF. The CDR3 nucleotides are TGTGCCAGCAGCTCTTCACCCGAGTCCTACGAGCAGTACTTC.

The V gene is TRBV2, the J gene TRBJ2-7; possibly TRBD1 or TRBD2 for D (6 bases each). CDR3 length: 11 residues. With 8 bases removed from V and 5 bases from J, the gap between germline ends came to 10 bases. From germline, CDR1 is SNHLY and CDR2 FYNNEI. The CDR3 spells CASRGLHEQYF. The CDR3, as DNA: TGTGCCAGCCGGGGGCTCCACGAGCAGTACTTC.

This chain links TRBV7-9 with TRBJ1-4, with D uncertain. This CDR3 contains 14 residues. V was clipped by 0 bases and J by 7 bases, with 9 bases between them. The germline V gene has CDR1 SEHNR and CDR2 FQNEAQ (reference sequence). The CDR3 coding sequence is TGTGCCAGCAGCTTAGCCCTAGCGACTGAAAAACTGTTTTTT. Translating it yields CASSLALATEKLFF.

The chain carries TRBV19 and TRBJ1-1; D unclear. The V gene lost 6 bases and the J gene lost 1 base, with 9 bases spanning the gap. This CDR3 is built from 13 residues. Germline V gene lookup returns CDR1 LNHDA and CDR2 SQIVND (reference sequence). The CDR3 sequence is CASRWTENTEAFF. CDR3 DNA: TGTGCCAGTAGATGGACGGAGAACACTGAAGCTTTCTTT.

CDR3 nucleotide sequence: TGCGCCAGCAGCCAACTGGGCTCTGGAAACACCATATATTTT. Its protein product is CASSQLGSGNTIYF. V gene TRBV4-1 combines with J gene TRBJ1-3; no reliable D call. Germline V lookup: CDR1 MGHRA, CDR2 YSYEKL. The CDR3 is made up of 14 amino acids. Trimming stripped 2 bases from V and 0 bases from J, with 5 bases between.

The genes are TRBV28 and TRBJ1-2; no definite D call. There are 13 residues in the CDR3. From germline, CDR1 is MDHEN and CDR2 SYDVKM. The V gene lost 8 bases and the J gene lost 8 bases, with 18 bases spanning the gap. The CDR3 nucleotides read TGTGCCAGCGCAACCAACGCAGTTAAGGGCTACACCTTC. Translated: CASATNAVKGYTF.

The V call is TRBV28, the J call TRBJ2-3; 11 nucleotides match TRBD2. Germline V gives CDR1 MDHEN, CDR2 SYDVKM. V shed 6 bases, J shed 4 bases, and the junction held 3 bases outside the gene matches. CDR3 length equals 14 residues. The CDR3 protein is CASRLAGEADTQYF. DNA for the CDR3: TGTGCCAGCAGACTAGCGGGGGAGGCAGATACGCAGTATTTT.

This chain joins TRBV6-5 and TRBJ1-2; D is perhaps TRBD1 (6 bases). The CDR3 runs 14 residues. Germline V gene data show CDR1 as MNHEY and CDR2 as SVGAGI. Trimming shortened V by 3 bases and J by 6 bases, and 14 bases separated the two germline ends. The CDR3 DNA reads as TGTGCCAGCAGTTATAGTCACAGGGCTAATGGCTACACCTTC. Protein product: CASSYSHRANGYTF.

This rearrangement joins TRBV2 to TRBJ1-4; D remains unclear. The germline CDR1 and CDR2 sequences are SNHLY and FYNNEI. V shed 3 bases and J shed 2 bases, with 7 bases lying between them. This CDR3 has 14 residues. The CDR3 nucleotides are TGTGCCAGCAGTGAGAACCTGACTAATGAAAAACTGTTTTTT. This encodes CASSENLTNEKLFF.

The chain couples TRBV13 to TRBJ2-5; 14 bases are a match to TRBD2. J gave up 1 base and V 5 bases, and 6 bases lay outside the gene matches. This CDR3 spans 17 amino acids. The germline V gene has CDR1 PRHDT and CDR2 FYEKMQ (reference sequence). CDR3 amino acids: CASSPMGLAGAQETQYF. For the CDR3, the DNA is TGTGCCAGCAGCCCGATGGGACTAGCGGGGGCCCAAGAGACCCAGTACTTC.

The genes are TRBV7-8 and TRBJ2-7, with 15 positions matching TRBD2. The CDR3 extends over 17 amino acids. V trimming: 5 bases; J trimming: 2 bases; junction bases outside the gene matches: 7. CDR1 is SGHVS and CDR2 is FQNEAQ in the germline V gene. Here the CDR3 reads CASSPGLAGGRTYEQYF. In DNA, the CDR3 is TGTGCCAGCAGCCCTGGACTAGCGGGGGGGCGGACCTACGAGCAGTACTTC.

This clone came up once. The chain links TRBV9 to TRBJ2-7, with D perhaps given as TRBD1 or TRBD2 (5 bases each). The CDR3 length is 14 residues. V dropped 5 bases and J dropped 4 bases, with 16 bases sitting between them. Germline assignment: CDR1 SGDLS and CDR2 YYNGEE. The CDR3 reads CASSSAYGTYEQYF. CDR3 coding DNA: TGTGCCAGCAGTTCGGCTTACGGGACGTACGAGCAGTACTTC.

V usage is TRBV27 and J usage is TRBJ1-2; 9 bases match TRBD1. V lost 5 bases, J lost 8 bases, and 12 bases stayed unmatched. The germline CDR1 and CDR2 sequences are MNHEY and SMNVEV (reference sequence). The CDR3 loop spans 15 amino acids. For the CDR3, the DNA is TGTGCCAGCAGTACCACAGGGGGCGACGTAGGGGGCTACACCTTC. This gives the protein CASSTTGGDVGGYTF.